The entry below gives a single T cell receptor beta chain sequence along with its context. Antigen: not known. Those who donated were healthy HIV-negative adults, with no recent acute infections or vaccinations reported. The record originates from a study of shared clonotypes between healthy human individuals. Study background: Samples came from a couple of female and a few male donors aged 18 to 49. Donors had three CD4 naive, three CD4 memory, two CD8 naive and one CD8 memory plate apiece. Study-wide results and caveats: The diversity represented, both genetic and in exposure history, was limited by few donors.

Measured with immunoSEQ multiplex PCR; TCRdb has only the in-frame clones, and not every one. The data hold some 500,000 clones, with around 96% observed a single time. This clonotype was sampled from a woman aged 30 to 39 in good health. The sequenced material came from naive CD4+ T cells sorted from blood. Subset denoted: CD45RA+ positively selected.

CDR3 nucleotides: TGTGCCAGCAGCCAATCACCCCATATGAACACTGAAGCTTTCTTT. This gives the protein CASSQSPHMNTEAFF. J is TRBJ1-1 and V is TRBV16; D unresolved. Trimming cost V 0 bases and J 0 bases, with 8 bases left between them. CDR3 length: 15 amino acids. Germline V gene sequence: CDR1 KGHSY, CDR2 FQNENV.